The rows below give T cell receptor beta chains drawn from one sample of a study of vaccination effects on CD4 cells after COVID-19. Clones were read by immunoSEQ multiplex PCR, and TCRdb kept only the in-frame ones, dropping some. The sample has some 15,000 clones, over 70% seen once; the top ten hold about a sixth. These receptors' antigens are unknown. The sample here was CD4+ T cells from PBMCs cultured with SARS-CoV-2 spike peptides, taken after COVID-19 vaccination. The source is a human donor who had a prior SARS-CoV-2 infection. Both conserved end residues are part of each CDR3. Clone size appears in some rows only: once, few, many, or a class for an expanded clone.

NA	TRBV28	TRBJ2-5	CASNQRGGGQETQYF
NA	TRBV19	TRBJ2-1	CASSMGGGGRYNEQFF
NA	TRBV18	TRBJ2-7	CASSPPAGLQYF
NA	TRBV19	TRBJ2-3	CASSTRQGKDTQYF
NA	TRBV5-6	TRBJ1-5	CASSRGRGSNQPQHF
NA	TRBV12-5	TRBJ2-7	CASGVGDRDHEQYF
NA	TRBV7-3	TRBJ1-1	CASSFPGATEAFF
NA	TRBV2	TRBJ2-7	CASRLDRVAAEQYF
NA	TRBV6-2/TRBV6-3	TRBJ2-2	CASSRQGGTGELFF
NA	TRBV5-8	TRBJ1-1	CASSAGQLMNTEAFF
NA	TRBV28	TRBJ1-2	CASSLRDSRRDGYTF
NA	TRBV6-6	TRBJ1-1	CASSLLEGEAFF
once	TRBV30	TRBJ1-2	CAWSVAGGYYGYTF
NA	TRBV5-1	TRBJ2-7	CASSLTTGNEQYF
few	TRBV6-2/TRBV6-3	TRBJ2-3	CASSYSMQRGDTQYF
NA	TRBV28	TRBJ2-3	CASSAGGGRTDTQYF
NA	TRBV5-6	TRBJ2-7	CASSLPEQGYYEQYF
NA	TRBV10-3	TRBJ2-1	CATPTRLSYNEQFF
NA	TRBV18	TRBJ2-1	CASSPNYYNEQFF
NA	TRBV9	TRBJ1-3	CASSPGLFSGNTIYF
few	TRBV7-2	TRBJ1-2	CASSLLGTVDYGYTF
NA	TRBV19	TRBJ2-3	CATLSADSGTDTQYF
NA	TRBV15	TRBJ2-7	CATSRGRDTVHEQYF
NA	TRBV2	TRBJ1-2	CASSTDRNYGYTF
NA	TRBV5-1	TRBJ2-1	CASSLTPTLTYNEQFF
NA	TRBV24-1	TRBJ2-2	CASRDSNTGELFF
NA	TRBV4-3	TRBJ1-2	CASSQDIGAGVVSYGYTF
NA	TRBV19	TRBJ2-1	CASSILVGGGSYNEQFF
NA	TRBV9	TRBJ1-2	CASSKGGAQRGYTF
NA	TRBV3-1/TRBV3-2	TRBJ2-7	CASSHRRYEQYF
NA	TRBV3-1/TRBV3-2	TRBJ2-3	CASSPLNGDGDTQYF
NA	TRBV24-1	TRBJ2-1	CATSDPGGAGVEQFF
NA	TRBV19	TRBJ2-2	CASKGAKRQHLTGELFF
NA	TRBV11-2	TRBJ2-3	CASFLRGARDTQYF
few	TRBV2	TRBJ1-2	CASTQYRTSYGYTF
NA	TRBV4-2	TRBJ2-5	CASSQGTAKETQYF